These T cell receptor beta chains were read from a single sample in a study of T cells in Graves' hyperthyroidism and ophthalmopathy. TCRdb processed the multiplex PCR reads anew with MiXCR; each CDR3 protein has one entry. The sample contains around 240,000 distinct CDR3 sequences, less than 20% of which appear only once. Sequenced material: blood. The receptor set was obtained from a woman aged 18-30 years with Graves' ophthalmopathy. Each CDR3 is given with its conserved first and last residue. The D gene is left open where the match is weak. Some rows have no size entry. The others give once, few or many, or a class for an expanded clone.

CSARPGVNYGYTF,TGCAGTGCTAGACCGGGGGTTAACTATGGCTACACCTTC,TRBV20-1,NA,many,13,TRBJ1-2
CASVSLEKGNNEQFF,TGCGCCAGCGTATCCTTAGAGAAAGGAAACAATGAGCAGTTCTTC,TRBV5-1,NA,NA,15,TRBJ2-1
CASSLGTGGRQGYYEQYF,TGTGCCAGCAGTTTGGGGACAGGGGGTAGGCAGGGCTACTACGAGCAGTACTTC,TRBV12-3/TRBV12-4,TRBD1,many,18,TRBJ2-7
CASSHPPGRGTEELFF,TGTGCCAGCAGCCACCCCCCGGGACGGGGGACCGAGGAGCTGTTTTTT,TRBV3-1,NA,many,16,TRBJ2-2
CASSWASTGAFQYEQYF,TGTGCCAGCAGTTGGGCTTCGACAGGGGCTTTCCAATACGAGCAGTACTTC,TRBV27,TRBD1,many,17,TRBJ2-7
CATSDLTGTHNTGELFF,TGTGCCACCAGTGACCTGACCGGGACGCATAACACCGGGGAGCTGTTTTTT,TRBV24-1,NA,many,17,TRBJ2-2
CASRPGGAAKNIQYF,TGTGCCAGCAGACCAGGGGGCGCAGCCAAAAACATTCAGTACTTC,TRBV6-1,TRBD1,few,15,TRBJ2-4
CASSQGEGRGVQPQHF,TGCGCCAGCAGCCAAGGAGAGGGGCGCGGCGTCCAGCCCCAGCATTTT,TRBV4-1,NA,NA,16,TRBJ1-5
CASSAGTLFYEQYF,TGTGCCAGCAGCGCCGGGACCTTGTTCTACGAGCAGTACTTC,TRBV9,NA,once,14,TRBJ2-7
CASKYSGSRTYEQYF,TGTGCCAGCAAATACTCCGGGTCCCGTACCTACGAGCAGTACTTC,TRBV27,NA,many,15,TRBJ2-7